This T cell receptor (beta chain) was observed in a study of blood T cell repertoires in COVID-19. Study-level background: Acute and convalescent COVID-19 samples came from the United States, Italy and Spain.

Assay: immunoSEQ multiplex PCR; the TCRdb copy retains only in-frame clones and omits some. The sample records roughly 180,000 clones, about 88% being singletons. The junction had 4 bases not matched to a gene; V was cut back by 5 bases and J by 7 bases. The CDR3 totals 13 residues. Looked up from germline, CDR1 is SGHKS and CDR2 is YYEKEE (reference sequence). The sequenced sample was peripheral blood. The rearrangement links TRBV5-5 to TRBJ2-4; 9 nucleotides agree with TRBD1. This TCR was sampled from a man aged 18 to 30 with acute or convalescent COVID-19. The CDR3, as DNA: TGTGCCAGCAGTGAAGACAGGGGGAACATTCAGTACTTC. Its translation: CASSEDRGNIQYF.